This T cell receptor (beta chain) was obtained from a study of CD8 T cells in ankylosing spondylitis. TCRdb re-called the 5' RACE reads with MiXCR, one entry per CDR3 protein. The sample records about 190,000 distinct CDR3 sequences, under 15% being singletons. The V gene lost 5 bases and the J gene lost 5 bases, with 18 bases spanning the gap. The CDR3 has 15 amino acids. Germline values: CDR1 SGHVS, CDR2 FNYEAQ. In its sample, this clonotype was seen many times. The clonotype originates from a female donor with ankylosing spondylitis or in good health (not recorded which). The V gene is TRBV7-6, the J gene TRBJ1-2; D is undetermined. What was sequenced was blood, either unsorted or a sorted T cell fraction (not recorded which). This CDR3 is CASSPEGRPGYGYTF. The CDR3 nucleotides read TGTGCCAGCAGCCCCGAGGGCAGGCCGGGGTATGGCTACACCTTC.